A selection of T cell receptor beta chains follows, all from one sample in a study of tumor and adjacent non-tumor tissue in lung cancer. TCRdb re-derived calls from the multiplex PCR reads in MiXCR, one entry per CDR3 protein. Among fewer than 100,000 distinct CDR3 sequences listed, approximately 80% were seen once. Sequenced sample: distant non-tumor lung tissue. The receptors originated from a man in his sixties with non-small cell lung cancer. Each CDR3 is given with its conserved first and last residue. The D gene is left open where the match is weak. The size entry is marked missing in some rows and otherwise reads once, few, many or a size class.

clone_size: NA
v_call: TRBV11-3
d_call: NA
j_call: TRBJ1-1
cdr3_nt: TGTGCCAGCAGCATCGTGGGGATAGTGGGAGCTTTCTTT
cdr3_aa: CASSIVGIVGAFF

clone_size: NA
v_call: TRBV20-1
d_call: TRBD2
j_call: TRBJ2-3
cdr3_nt: TGCAATGCTAGGCGGACTAGCGGGAGGGCCACCCCAGATACGCAGTATTTT
cdr3_aa: CNARRTSGRATPDTQYF

clone_size: NA
v_call: TRBV11-2
d_call: TRBD1
j_call: TRBJ2-5
cdr3_nt: TGTATCAGCAGCTCCGGACAGGTCCTGGAGACCCAGTACTTC
cdr3_aa: CISSSGQVLETQYF

clone_size: NA
v_call: TRBV11-3
d_call: TRBD2
j_call: TRBJ2-1
cdr3_nt: TGTGCCAGCAGCTTAGATCGATTAGCGGGAGCAGGTAATGAGCAATTCTTC
cdr3_aa: CASSLDRLAGAGNEQFF

clone_size: once
v_call: TRBV20-1
d_call: NA
j_call: TRBJ2-7
cdr3_nt: TGCAGTGCTAGAGACGCCGGCACCCCCGATCAGTACTTC
cdr3_aa: CSARDAGTPDQYF

clone_size: NA
v_call: TRBV6-5
d_call: NA
j_call: TRBJ2-7
cdr3_nt: TGTGCCAGCAGTTACCCGGGACATGGGGGCGAGCAGTACTTC
cdr3_aa: CASSYPGHGGEQYF

clone_size: NA
v_call: TRBV28
d_call: NA
j_call: TRBJ2-5
cdr3_nt: TGTGCCAGCACCCGGTCCCAAGAGACCCAGTGCTTC
cdr3_aa: CASTRSQETQCF

clone_size: NA
v_call: TRBV11-3
d_call: NA
j_call: TRBJ2-6
cdr3_nt: TGTGCCAGCAGCTTGGAATCCAGCGCTGGGGTCAACGTCCTGACTTTC
cdr3_aa: CASSLESSAGVNVLTF

clone_size: NA
v_call: TRBV6-6
d_call: TRBD2
j_call: TRBJ2-1
cdr3_nt: TGTATCAGCAGTTGGGGCGGGGGGGCCTACAATGAACAGTTCTTC
cdr3_aa: CISSWGGGAYNEQFF

clone_size: NA
v_call: TRBV20-1
d_call: NA
j_call: TRBJ1-5
cdr3_nt: TGCAGTGCTAGAGAACACAGAGGGCTGGGTCTGCCCCAGCATTTT
cdr3_aa: CSAREHRGLGLPQHF

clone_size: few
v_call: TRBV20-1
d_call: NA
j_call: TRBJ2-7
cdr3_nt: TGCAGTGCTCGGGGGCCTGGGGTTGAGCAGCACTTC
cdr3_aa: CSARGPGVEQHF

clone_size: NA
v_call: TRBV11-1
d_call: TRBD2
j_call: TRBJ2-4
cdr3_nt: TGTGCCAGCAGCCAGACTAGCGAGAGGGTCAAAAACATTCAGTACTTC
cdr3_aa: CASSQTSERVKNIQYF

clone_size: NA
v_call: TRBV12-3/TRBV12-4
d_call: NA
j_call: TRBJ2-3
cdr3_nt: TGTGCCAACACCCCCGTTAGCACAGATACACAGTGTTTT
cdr3_aa: CANTPVSTDTQCF

clone_size: once
v_call: TRBV11-3
d_call: NA
j_call: TRBJ2-1
cdr3_nt: TGTGCCAGCAGCTTGAGTGGGAGTACCAATGAGCGATTCTTC
cdr3_aa: CASSLSGSTNERFF

clone_size: NA
v_call: TRBV11-2
d_call: NA
j_call: TRBJ1-6
cdr3_nt: TGTGCCAGCAGCTTAGGAGGGCACAATATTTCACTCCTCCACTTT
cdr3_aa: CASSLGGHNISLLHF

clone_size: NA
v_call: TRBV11-1
d_call: NA
j_call: TRBJ2-5
cdr3_nt: TGTCCCAGCAGCTTAAACGGACAGAACCAAGAGACTCAGTACTTC
cdr3_aa: CPSSLNGQNQETQYF

clone_size: medium-sized
v_call: TRBV11-3
d_call: NA
j_call: TRBJ1-1
cdr3_nt: TGTGCCAGCAGCTTTCAGTGGAACACTGAAGCTTTCTTT
cdr3_aa: CASSFQWNTEAFF

clone_size: NA
v_call: TRBV20-1
d_call: NA
j_call: TRBJ2-4
cdr3_nt: TGCAATGCTAAAGCCGTCGACGGGGCCCTACAGATGGCCAAAAACATTCAGTACTTC
cdr3_aa: CNAKAVDGALQMAKNIQYF

clone_size: NA
v_call: TRBV12-3/TRBV12-4
d_call: NA
j_call: TRBJ2-2
cdr3_nt: TGTGTCAGCCGCCCCGGAGTCAACACCGGGAAGCTGTTTTTT
cdr3_aa: CVSRPGVNTGKLFF

clone_size: NA
v_call: TRBV20-1
d_call: TRBD2
j_call: TRBJ2-5
cdr3_nt: TGCAATGCTAGAGTAACCAGCGGGAGGGGTTGGGTGGAAACCCAGTACTTC
cdr3_aa: CNARVTSGRGWVETQYF

clone_size: NA
v_call: TRBV4-1
d_call: NA
j_call: TRBJ2-6
cdr3_nt: TGCGCCAGCAGCCATGTCCGTGGACTCATAGTAGGGGTCAACGTCCTGACTTTC
cdr3_aa: CASSHVRGLIVGVNVLTF

clone_size: NA
v_call: TRBV11-3
d_call: NA
j_call: TRBJ2-5
cdr3_nt: TGTGCCAGCAGCTTTACCGGGGAATTGACGCAGTACTTC
cdr3_aa: CASSFTGELTQYF

clone_size: NA
v_call: TRBV20-1
d_call: NA
j_call: TRBJ2-5
cdr3_nt: TGCAGTGCTAGACAGAGGCCTGGCTCATCGTCGGAGACCCATTACTTC
cdr3_aa: CSARQRPGSSSETHYF

clone_size: NA
v_call: TRBV5-4
d_call: NA
j_call: TRBJ1-1
cdr3_nt: TGTGCCAGCAGCTTGGAGGGGACGGACCCTGTTGGGGCTTTCTTT
cdr3_aa: CASSLEGTDPVGAFF

clone_size: NA
v_call: TRBV4-3
d_call: TRBD1
j_call: TRBJ2-5
cdr3_nt: TGCGCCGGCAGCCAAGAGGGGACAGGGACGCAAGAGACCCAATACTTC
cdr3_aa: CAGSQEGTGTQETQYF

clone_size: NA
v_call: TRBV6-5
d_call: TRBD2
j_call: TRBJ2-6
cdr3_nt: TGTGCCAGCAGCCTAGCGGTAGCTAGCTCTGGGGCCAACGCCCTGACTTTT
cdr3_aa: CASSLAVASSGANALTF

clone_size: NA
v_call: TRBV6-5
d_call: NA
j_call: TRBJ2-7
cdr3_nt: TGTGCCAGCAGTTACACTTCGACAGGTGCCTACGAGCAGTACTTC
cdr3_aa: CASSYTSTGAYEQYF

clone_size: NA
v_call: TRBV29-1
d_call: NA
j_call: TRBJ1-1
cdr3_nt: TGCAGCGCACAAAAGGGGGAAACCGAAGCTTTCTTT
cdr3_aa: CSAQKGETEAFF

clone_size: NA
v_call: TRBV4-3
d_call: NA
j_call: TRBJ2-5
cdr3_nt: TGCGCCAGCAGGCAAGAATCTGGGCTCTTCTCGGGAGAGACCCAGTACTTT
cdr3_aa: CASRQESGLFSGETQYF

clone_size: NA
v_call: TRBV6-5
d_call: TRBD2
j_call: TRBJ2-6
cdr3_nt: TGTGTCAGCATCCTAGCGGGAGCCAGCTCTGGGGCCAACTTCCTGACTTTC
cdr3_aa: CVSILAGASSGANFLTF

clone_size: NA
v_call: TRBV6-1
d_call: NA
j_call: TRBJ2-3
cdr3_nt: TGTGCCAGCAGTGATCCGGCTCTTGGGTCAGATATGCAGTATTTT
cdr3_aa: CASSDPALGSDMQYF

clone_size: NA
v_call: TRBV6-1
d_call: NA
j_call: TRBJ1-2
cdr3_nt: TGCGCCAGCTGTGAAGAACGTGTCTATGGCTACACCTTC
cdr3_aa: CASCEERVYGYTF

clone_size: NA
v_call: TRBV4-3
d_call: NA
j_call: TRBJ1-1
cdr3_nt: TGCGCCAGCAGCCAAGATCAGTCACAGTCGATCACTGAAACTTTCTTT
cdr3_aa: CASSQDQSQSITETFF

clone_size: few
v_call: TRBV20-1
d_call: TRBD2
j_call: TRBJ2-7
cdr3_nt: TGCAGTGATATTTCAGCGGGGGGTCCCCGCGAGCAGTACTTC
cdr3_aa: CSDISAGGPREQYF

clone_size: NA
v_call: TRBV6-5
d_call: NA
j_call: TRBJ1-5
cdr3_nt: TGTGCCAGCAGTTACCTACAGGGAAGCAATCAGTTCGAGCATTTT
cdr3_aa: CASSYLQGSNQFEHF

clone_size: NA
v_call: TRBV12-3/TRBV12-4
d_call: NA
j_call: TRBJ2-2
cdr3_nt: TGTGCCAGCTTAGCTACCGGGGAGTTGTTTTTT
cdr3_aa: CASLATGELFF

clone_size: once
v_call: TRBV11-2
d_call: NA
j_call: TRBJ2-3
cdr3_nt: TGTGGCAGCAGCTTTCTAGTGGGGGGCGTTCAGCAGTGTTTT
cdr3_aa: CGSSFLVGGVQQCF

clone_size: NA
v_call: TRBV20-1
d_call: TRBD2
j_call: TRBJ2-5
cdr3_nt: TGCAGTGCAACGGGACCAGCGGGAGTAAGGACCCAGTACTTC
cdr3_aa: CSATGPAGVRTQYF